The 28 T cell receptor beta chains below were found in one sample sequenced in a study of CD8 T cells in ankylosing spondylitis. TCRdb analysed the 5' RACE reads with MiXCR anew, one entry per CDR3 protein. The sample carries around 140,000 distinct CDR3 sequences, roughly 11% recorded once. Specimen: blood, either unsorted or a sorted T cell fraction (not recorded which). Receptors were obtained from a female donor with ankylosing spondylitis or in good health (not recorded which).

This clonotype was observed at least ten times. The chain links TRBV4-1 to TRBJ1-2, with no clear D. CDR1 MGHRA and CDR2 YSYEKL come from the germline V gene. The CDR3 totals 13 residues. V dropped 2 bases and J dropped 4 bases, with 8 bases sitting between them. CDR3 residues: CASSQTTLYGYTF. In DNA, the CDR3 is TGCGCCAGCAGCCAAACCACCCTCTATGGCTACACCTTC.

This clonotype has a count of ten or more. V usage is TRBV10-3 and J usage is TRBJ1-1; TRBD1 matches at 7 bases. This CDR3 is 18 amino acids long. Germline CDR1 and CDR2: ENHRY and SYGVKD. V lost 0 bases, J lost 0 bases, and 10 bases stayed unmatched. CDR3 region: CAISESGQLPMMNTEAFF. The CDR3 DNA reads as TGTGCCATCAGTGAGTCGGGACAGCTTCCGATGATGAACACTGAAGCTTTCTTT.

This clonotype was found many times. The genes are TRBV7-9 and TRBJ1-2; D remains ambiguous. V was trimmed by 2 bases and J by 8 bases, leaving 6 bases between them. In germline, CDR1 is SEHNR, CDR2 FQNEAQ (reference sequence). The CDR3 has 11 amino acids. The CDR3: CASSLTNGYTF. CDR3 sequence (DNA): TGTGCCAGCAGCTTAACAAACGGCTACACCTTC.

To note about this clonotype: A much larger clone sits a single nucleotide away, making a read error possible. The chain is built from TRBV3-1 and TRBJ1-6; D not resolved. CDR1 is LGHDT and CDR2 is YNNKEL in the germline V gene (reference sequence). There are 13 residues in the CDR3. CDR3 DNA sequence: TGTGTCAGCAGCCTAGAGCATAATTCACCCCTCCACTTT. Its protein is CVSSLEHNSPLHF.

This clonotype was counted many times. V usage is TRBV24-1 and J usage is TRBJ2-2; maybe TRBD2 (6 bases). Germline lookup yields CDR1 KGHDR and CDR2 SFDVKD. There are 15 residues in the CDR3. Trimming removed 5 bases at V and 2 bases at J, with 11 bases between. CDR3 sequence: CATSVLGGNTGELFF. The CDR3, as DNA: TGTGCCACCAGTGTGCTCGGGGGTAACACCGGGGAGCTGTTTTTT.

Only a few counts were recorded for this clonotype. V is TRBV11-2 and J is TRBJ1-2; the D is unclear. V lost 5 bases, J lost 3 bases, and 7 bases lay in between. Germline V CDR1 and CDR2: SGHAT, FQNNGV. CDR3 length: 12 residues. CDR3 coding DNA: TGTGCCAGCAGCCAGTGGGACTATGGCTACACCTTC. It yields the protein CASSQWDYGYTF.

Concerning this clonotype itself: A clone one base away is much larger, so this may be a read error. This chain uses TRBV5-1 with TRBJ2-1; tentative D call: TRBD2 (5 bases). This CDR3 is built from 13 residues. Looked up from germline, CDR1 is SGHRS and CDR2 is YFSETQ. The CDR3 is CASSPPLAGERFF. The CDR3 region has the DNA TGCGCCAGCAGCCCCCCCCTAGCAGGTGAGCGGTTCTTC. The full variable domain, completed using reference TRBV5-1 and TRBJ2-1, is KAGVTQTPRYLIKTRGQQVTLSCSPISGHRSVSWYQQTPGQGLQFLFEYFSETQRNKGNFPGRFSGRQFSNSRSEMNVSTLELGDSALYLCASSPPLAGERFFGPGTRLTVL.

This clonotype was detected only once. V usage is TRBV7-9 and J usage is TRBJ1-3; D not resolved. The germline V and J ends were trimmed by 8 bases and 4 bases, with 9 bases remaining between them. In germline, CDR1 is SEHNR, CDR2 FQNEAQ (reference sequence). The CDR3 length is 12 residues. Written as DNA, the CDR3 is TGTGCCAGCGGAACCCAGGGAAACACCATATATTTT. This translates into CASGTQGNTIYF.

In this sample, this clonotype turned up a few times. The chain links TRBV12-3 or TRBV12-4 to TRBJ1-1, with D uncertain. V was clipped by 2 bases and J by 1 base, with 8 bases between them. CDR3 length: 14 amino acids. As DNA, the CDR3 is TGTGCCAGCAGTTTATATCTGGGGAACACTGAAGCTTTCTTT. Its protein product is CASSLYLGNTEAFF.

This clonotype occurred many times. The V gene is TRBV5-1, the J gene TRBJ2-4, with 15 bases aligning to TRBD2. Trimming cost V 4 bases and J 0 bases; bases outside gene matches: 5. From germline, CDR1 is SGHRS and CDR2 YFSETQ. There are 18 residues in the CDR3. The chain's CDR3 is CASSQGLAGGLAKNIQYF. CDR3 in DNA: TGCGCCAGCAGCCAGGGACTAGCGGGGGGACTAGCCAAAAACATTCAGTACTTC.

There are many counts of this clonotype. The chain is built from TRBV28 and TRBJ1-5; 7 positions agree with TRBD1. The CDR3 loop spans 14 amino acids. Germline V gives CDR1 MDHEN, CDR2 SYDVKM. V lost 9 bases, J lost 6 bases, and 11 bases stayed unmatched. Here the CDR3 reads CASRQGSSGQPQHF. The CDR3, as DNA: TGTGCCAGTCGACAGGGCTCTTCCGGTCAGCCCCAGCATTTT.

This clonotype occurred many times. This chain joins TRBV5-1 and TRBJ2-3, with D perhaps matching TRBD1 or TRBD2 (5 bases each). Trimming pared 7 bases from V and 0 bases from J, leaving 12 bases between. This CDR3 region has 14 residues. CDR1 and CDR2 (germline): SGHRS, YFSETQ. The CDR3 region is CASEGTSSTDTQYF. CDR3 nucleotide sequence: TGCGCCAGCGAGGGGACCTCTAGCACAGATACGCAGTATTTT.

This clonotype has just a few counts. The rearrangement uses TRBV30 and TRBJ2-2; D is undetermined. The V end was cut by 0 bases, the J end by 1 base, with 6 bases between. CDR3 length: 14 residues. Germline lookup yields CDR1 GTSNPN and CDR2 SVGIG (reference sequence). As DNA, the CDR3 is TGTGCCTGGAGTGTTGATCAGAACACCGGGGAGCTGTTTTTT. Translation gives CAWSVDQNTGELFF.

The table lists this clonotype with many counts. This chain connects TRBV29-1 to TRBJ2-7; TRBD1 matches at 10 bases. The J segment lost 3 bases and the V segment lost 6 bases, leaving 8 bases of the junction unmatched. The CDR3 contains 14 residues. CDR1 SQVTM and CDR2 ANQGSEA come from the germline V gene. The chain's CDR3 is CSVAGTGDFYEQYF. The CDR3 coding sequence is TGCAGCGTGGCCGGGACAGGGGACTTCTACGAGCAGTACTTC.

This clonotype has ten or more counts. The chain links TRBV20-1 to TRBJ1-1; D is possibly TRBD1 (5 bases). V lost 3 bases and J lost 4, with 9 bases in between. CDR3 length equals 12 residues. Germline-derived CDR1 and CDR2 are DFQATT and SNEGSKA (reference sequence). The CDR3 nucleotides read TGCAGTGCTAGTGGCGGGGGCACTGAAGCTTTCTTT. It translates to CSASGGGTEAFF.

This clonotype has a count of ten or more. The J gene is TRBJ1-6, the V gene TRBV5-1, with TRBD1 matching 7 bases. Trimming removed 0 bases from V and 10 bases from J; junction bases left unmatched: 10. In germline, CDR1 is SGHRS, CDR2 YFSETQ. The CDR3 loop spans 16 amino acids. The CDR3: CASSLEPQGTGSPLHF. The DNA of the CDR3 is TGCGCCAGCAGCTTGGAACCACAGGGGACGGGATCACCCCTCCACTTT.

The chain couples TRBV6-4 to TRBJ2-1; TRBD2 matches at 8 bases. The CDR3 sequence is 17 residues long. The V and J ends lost 3 bases and 6 bases, in that order; junction bases with no gene match: 13. CDR1 MRHNA and CDR2 SNTAGT come from the germline V gene. CDR3 DNA: TGTGCCAGCAGTGAAGGCTGGGCGGGGGGCCTGACCAATGAGCAGTTCTTC. It encodes CASSEGWAGGLTNEQFF.

Regarding this clonotype: Given a much more abundant clone one base away, this may be a read error. The V gene is TRBV5-1, the J gene TRBJ2-1; D remains ambiguous. This CDR3 is built from 15 residues. Between the trimmed V and J ends, which lost 0 bases and 7 bases, there was a span of 14 bases. CDR1 is SGHRS, CDR2 YFSETQ, per germline. Here the CDR3 reads CASSLVGRSLNEQFF. In DNA form, the CDR3 reads TGCGCCAGCAGCTTGGTGGGCAGGAGTTTGAATGAGCAGTTCTTC.

This clonotype has a count of ten or more. The chain combines TRBV20-1 with TRBJ1-5; 7 bases map to TRBD1. Germline CDR1 and CDR2: DFQATT and SNEGSKA (reference sequence). The CDR3 spans 15 residues. J was trimmed by 4 bases and V by 6 bases; bases with no gene match: 12. The CDR3 nucleotides read TGCAGTGCCACGCCCCCACAGGGGTCAAATCAGCCCCAGCATTTT. Its protein is CSATPPQGSNQPQHF.

This clonotype was counted at least ten times. The rearrangement uses TRBV12-3 or TRBV12-4 and TRBJ2-4; D not resolved. The CDR3 totals 16 residues. Deletions cut 0 bases from V and 0 bases from J, with 9 bases between. The CDR3 is CASSLAGWLAKNIQYF. The CDR3 coding sequence is TGTGCCAGCAGTTTAGCGGGTTGGCTAGCCAAAAACATTCAGTACTTC.

This clonotype has more than one count but fewer than ten. The chain is built from TRBV25-1 and TRBJ1-1, with a weak D call TRBD1 (6 bases). V was shortened by 1 base and J by 6 bases, with 6 bases between the two germline ends. CDR1 and CDR2 (germline): MGHDK, SYGVNS. This CDR3 region has 12 residues. Here the CDR3 reads CASSEWTAEAFF. The CDR3, as DNA: TGTGCCAGCAGTGAATGGACAGCTGAAGCTTTCTTT.

With respect to this clonotype: With a much larger clone just one base away, this may be a read error. The V gene is TRBV7-2, the J gene TRBJ2-1; TRBD2 matches 10 bases. V dropped 3 bases and J dropped 11; count of bases not matched to a gene: 10. CDR1 and CDR2 (germline): SGHTA, FQGNSA. CDR3 size: 15 residues. CDR3 sequence reads: CASSFMIAGGNKQFF. DNA for the CDR3: TGTGCCAGCAGCTTCATGATAGCGGGGGGAAATAAGCAGTTCTTC. The entire variable domain, with the rest obtained from reference TRBV7-2 and TRBJ2-1, is as follows: GAGVSQSPSNKVTEKGKDVELRCDPISGHTALYWYRQSLGQGLEFLIYFQGNSAPDKSGLPSDRFSAERTGGSVSTLTIQRTQQEDSAVYLCASSFMIAGGNKQFFGPGTRLTVL.

With regard to this clonotype: A read error may explain this, as a much larger clone is one base away. The V gene is TRBV9, the J gene TRBJ2-2; TRBD1 might be the D (6 bases). The CDR3 is 15 amino acids. The germline V gene has CDR1 SGDLS and CDR2 YYNGEE. The CDR3 is CTSSESGHYTGELFF. The CDR3 nucleotides are TGTACCAGCAGCGAATCGGGACACTACACCGGGGAGCTGTTTTTT.

This clonotype was counted many times. The chain combines TRBV5-6 with TRBJ2-4; D is perhaps TRBD1 (6 bases). Deletions cut 1 base from V and 9 bases from J, with 23 bases between. Germline CDR1 reads SGHDT; CDR2 reads YYEEEE. The CDR3 extends over 17 amino acids. DNA for the CDR3: TGTGCCAGCAGCTTGTGGGGGTGGGGGCCAGCGGTCGGCATTCAGTACTTC. This encodes CASSLWGWGPAVGIQYF.

The rearrangement uses TRBV6-2 or TRBV6-3 and TRBJ1-1; TRBD1 matches at 12 bases. Germline trimming cut 7 bases from V and 0 bases from J; bases unmatched to any gene: 9. Germline CDR1 is MNHEY and CDR2 is SVGEGT. This CDR3 is built from 17 residues. The CDR3 sequence: CASTNRDRGHLNTEAFF. CDR3 nucleotide sequence: TGTGCCAGCACTAACCGGGACAGGGGGCACCTGAACACTGAAGCTTTCTTT.

This chain joins TRBV30 and TRBJ1-2; D uncertain. The CDR3 covers 11 residues. Germline CDR1 and CDR2: GTSNPN and SVGIG (reference sequence). Trimming cost V 0 bases and J 7 bases, with 6 bases left between them. The CDR3: CAWSVGSGYTF. The CDR3, as DNA: TGTGCCTGGAGTGTAGGTTCTGGCTACACCTTC.

This clonotype came up many times. The chain is built from TRBV5-1 and TRBJ1-5; possible D gene TRBD1, 5 bases. The CDR3 sequence is 15 residues long. V dropped 2 bases and J dropped 2 bases, with 11 bases sitting between them. CDR1 and CDR2 (germline): SGHRS, YFSETQ. In DNA form, the CDR3 reads TGCGCCAGCAGCTTTCTCGGGGGTGGCAATCAGCCCCAGCATTTT. Protein product: CASSFLGGGNQPQHF. The full variable domain, with the rest looked up from reference TRBV5-1 and TRBJ1-5, is KAGVTQTPRYLIKTRGQQVTLSCSPISGHRSVSWYQQTPGQGLQFLFEYFSETQRNKGNFPGRFSGRQFSNSRSEMNVSTLELGDSALYLCASSFLGGGNQPQHFGDGTRLSIL.

This clonotype has at least ten counts. The V call is TRBV20-1, the J call TRBJ2-1, with 11 bases identical to TRBD2. The germline V gene has CDR1 DFQATT and CDR2 SNEGSKA (reference sequence). J gave up 7 bases and V 0 bases, and 5 bases lay outside the gene matches. CDR3 length equals 15 residues. The CDR3, as DNA: TGCAGTGCTAGAGATCGACTAGCGGGAAGGAATGAGCAGTTCTTC. Its protein is CSARDRLAGRNEQFF.